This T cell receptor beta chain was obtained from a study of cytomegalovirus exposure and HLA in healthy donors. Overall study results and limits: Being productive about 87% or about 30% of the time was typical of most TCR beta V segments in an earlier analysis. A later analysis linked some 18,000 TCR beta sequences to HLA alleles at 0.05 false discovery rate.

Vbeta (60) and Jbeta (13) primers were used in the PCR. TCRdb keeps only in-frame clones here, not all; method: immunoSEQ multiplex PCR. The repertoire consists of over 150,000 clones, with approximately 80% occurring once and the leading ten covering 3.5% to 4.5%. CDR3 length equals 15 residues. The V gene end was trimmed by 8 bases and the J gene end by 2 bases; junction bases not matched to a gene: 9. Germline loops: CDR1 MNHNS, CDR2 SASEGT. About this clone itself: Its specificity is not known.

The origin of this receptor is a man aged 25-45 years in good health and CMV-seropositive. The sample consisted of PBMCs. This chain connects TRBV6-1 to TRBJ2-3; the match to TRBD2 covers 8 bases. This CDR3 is CASVRIAGPTDTQYF. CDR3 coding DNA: TGTGCCAGCGTACGGATAGCGGGGCCCACAGATACGCAGTATTTT.